This T cell receptor (beta chain) was identified during a study of response to subunit inactivated influenza vaccine. TCRdb independently ran MiXCR on the RT-PCR reads; one entry per CDR3 protein. The repertoire holds over 400,000 distinct CDR3 sequences, with 10% to 15% as singletons. Turning to this clonotype: Its antigen is unidentified.

Study-wide results and caveats: Authors suggested each seasonal influenza vaccination recruits few new T cells.

The CDR3 contains 15 residues. CDR1 is MNHEY, CDR2 SVGEGT, per germline. Trimming stripped 4 bases from V and 6 bases from J, with 16 bases between. This rearrangement joins TRBV6-2 or TRBV6-3 to TRBJ2-1, with D possibly TRBD2 on 6 matching bases. This material consisted of PBMCs from blood, taken roughly 46 days after vaccination. This clonotype originated in a man aged 50 to 60 who received an inactivated influenza vaccine. CDR3 loop: CASSSTGTAGNEQFF. The CDR3 DNA sequence: TGTGCCAGCAGTTCTACCGGGACTGCCGGCAATGAGCAGTTCTTC.